This TCR beta chain is drawn from a study of T-cell memory formation after mild COVID-19. Study-wide results and limits: Clones contracting day 15 to 85 were balanced CD4/CD8; later expanders leaned CD4+.

In its sample, this clonotype was seen a few times. Its specificity is unknown. Via MiXCR, TCRdb re-called the 5' RACE reads, giving one row per CDR3 protein. The table lists around 370,000 distinct CDR3 sequences, roughly 21% of them singletons. CDR1 and CDR2 (germline): DFQATT, SNEGSKA (reference sequence). The CDR3 totals 15 residues. Trimming took 3 bases from V and 0 from J; bases not matched to a gene: 6. The sequenced material came from PBMCs or a T cell subset sorted from them (not recorded which). This chain joins TRBV20-1 and TRBJ2-7, with 9 bases aligning to TRBD1. The receptor's source is an adult woman who had mild COVID-19 (a few samples of this study predate the infection). Cell type and time point are not known. This chain's CDR3 is CSASRGTGSSYEQYF. CDR3 DNA sequence: TGCAGTGCTAGTAGGGGGACAGGGAGCTCCTACGAGCAGTACTTC.